The present T cell receptor (beta chain) was sequenced within a study of T cells in Graves' hyperthyroidism and ophthalmopathy. Study-wide points: Onset of ophthalmopathy came a median 6.5 months after the model predicted it.

The investigators amplified TCR beta CDR3 regions from RNA transcripts. HTBI primers were the set used in a first-round RT-PCR of the TCR CDR3. MiXCR was run by TCRdb on the multiplex PCR reads, yielding one entry per CDR3 protein. The sample holds 340,000 or so distinct CDR3 sequences, approximately 16% seen once. Newly diagnosed patients aged 18 to 65 had hyperthyroidism of under 2 months' duration. Trimming removed 5 bases from V and 0 bases from J, with 22 bases in between. The length of the CDR3 is 18 residues. From germline, CDR1 is SGHAT and CDR2 FQNNGV. This clonotype was recorded once. The antigen remains unidentified. A single base separates this from a much larger clone, so it may be a read error.

Input material: blood. The sequence was obtained from a man younger than 40 with Graves' hyperthyroidism. The chain uses TRBV11-2 and TRBJ1-1; perhaps TRBD1 as D (5 bases). This CDR3 reads CASSRQSGRQFMNTEAFF. The CDR3, as DNA: TGTGCCAGCAGCCGCCAGTCGGGCCGACAGTTCATGAACACTGAAGCTTTCTTT.